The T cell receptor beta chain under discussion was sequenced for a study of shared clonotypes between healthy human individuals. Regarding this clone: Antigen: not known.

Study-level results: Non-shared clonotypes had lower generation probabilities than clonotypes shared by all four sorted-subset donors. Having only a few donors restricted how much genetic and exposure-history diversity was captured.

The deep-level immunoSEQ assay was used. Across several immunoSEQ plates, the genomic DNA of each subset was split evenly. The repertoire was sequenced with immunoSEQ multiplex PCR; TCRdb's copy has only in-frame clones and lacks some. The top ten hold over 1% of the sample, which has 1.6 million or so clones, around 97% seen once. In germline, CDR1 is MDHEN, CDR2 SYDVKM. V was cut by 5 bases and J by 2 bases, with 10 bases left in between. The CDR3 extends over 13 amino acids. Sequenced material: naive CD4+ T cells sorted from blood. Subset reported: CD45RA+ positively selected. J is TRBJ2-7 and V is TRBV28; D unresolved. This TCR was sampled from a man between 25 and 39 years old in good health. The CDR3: CASSPVIPYEQYF. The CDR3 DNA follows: TGTGCCAGCAGTCCGGTGATACCCTACGAGCAGTACTTC.